This entry lists 22 T cell receptor beta chains sequenced from one sample in a study of CD8+ T cells in alopecia areata. Treatment denoted: oral pan-JAK inhibitor, 5-10 mg twice daily. Following extraction, RNA underwent reverse transcription to cDNA, which served as the sequencing template. TCRdb keeps only in-frame clones here, not all; method: immunoSEQ multiplex PCR. Of fewer than 250,000 clones detected, more than 30% appear once; the ten largest clones hold roughly 0.5%. This sample comprised CD4+ T cells sorted from blood, obtained between weeks 30 and 35, from a patient treated with tofacitinib. The receptors shown here come from a human donor with alopecia areata.

The chain carries TRBV2 and TRBJ2-1; 14 nucleotides match TRBD2. The CDR3 is 17 residues long. The V gene end was trimmed by 7 bases and the J gene end by 5 bases; junction bases not matched to a gene: 10. Germline assignment: CDR1 SNHLY and CDR2 FYNNEI. CDR3 loop: CASNSPGLAGVHNEQFF. In DNA, the CDR3 is TGTGCCAGCAATAGCCCGGGACTAGCGGGAGTCCACAATGAGCAGTTCTTC.

This clone was seen a few times. This chain connects TRBV5-1 to TRBJ2-5, with a weak D call TRBD2 (5 bases). Trimming stripped 0 bases from V and 2 bases from J, with 8 bases between. The CDR3 loop spans 14 amino acids. Germline-derived CDR1 and CDR2 are SGHRS and YFSETQ. The CDR3 region has the DNA TGCGCCAGCAGCTTGGGGCGGGTTCAAGAGACCCAGTACTTC. It encodes CASSLGRVQETQYF.

This clone appeared a few times. The chain is built from TRBV9 and TRBJ2-7, with D maybe TRBD1 (5 bases). Germline values: CDR1 SGDLS, CDR2 YYNGEE. CDR3 length: 15 amino acids. V shed 0 bases and J shed 2 bases, with 12 bases lying between them. The CDR3: CASSVDPTETYEQYF. The DNA of the CDR3 is TGTGCCAGCAGCGTAGACCCGACAGAAACCTACGAGCAGTACTTC.

J is TRBJ1-2 and V is TRBV6-5; D is unclear. The germline V and J ends were trimmed by 6 bases and 2 bases, with 10 bases remaining between them. The CDR3 totals 13 residues. CDR1 and CDR2 (germline): MNHEY, SVGAGI. DNA of the CDR3: TGTGCCAGCAGACTCGACGGAAACTATGGCTACACCTTC. Protein: CASRLDGNYGYTF.

This clone has just a few counts. The chain joins TRBV29-1 to TRBJ2-3; 7 bases line up with TRBD1. Trimming at V came to 6 bases and at J to 2 bases, leaving 5 bases not matched to a gene. Germline CDR1 reads SQVTM; CDR2 reads ANQGSEA. This CDR3 has 13 amino acids. CDR3: CSVTGTVTDTQYF. The CDR3 DNA sequence: TGCAGCGTCACCGGGACAGTCACAGATACGCAGTATTTT.

The rearrangement links TRBV5-1 to TRBJ2-2; TRBD1 matches 8 bases. The CDR3 covers 15 residues. Germline V CDR1 and CDR2: SGHRS, YFSETQ. Germline trimming cut 2 bases from V and 6 bases from J; bases unmatched to any gene: 6. CDR3 DNA sequence: TGCGCCAGCAGCTTCGGGACAGGACCTGCCGGGGAGCTGTTTTTT. It yields the protein CASSFGTGPAGELFF.

This clone was seen more than once but under ten times. The CDR3 DNA reads TGTGCCAGCAGCTTAGAGCGGGTTAGCTCCTACAATGAGCAGTTCTTC. Encoded protein: CASSLERVSSYNEQFF. The J gene is TRBJ2-1, the V gene TRBV7-9, with D tentatively TRBD2 (6 bases). Trimming pared 1 base from V and 0 bases from J, leaving 10 bases between. Per the germline V gene, CDR1 is SEHNR and CDR2 is FQNEAQ (reference sequence). The CDR3 spans 16 residues.

This clone occurred a few times. The J gene is TRBJ2-1, the V gene TRBV7-9; TRBD2 aligns across 15 bases. The CDR3 consists of 18 residues. Trimming took 5 bases from V and 2 from J; bases not matched to a gene: 7. Per the germline V gene, CDR1 is SEHNR and CDR2 is FQNEAQ (reference sequence). The CDR3 nucleotides read TGTGCCAGCAGCCCTGGGACTAGCGGGAGGATCGCCTACAATGAGCAGTTCTTC. Encoded protein: CASSPGTSGRIAYNEQFF.

J is TRBJ1-2 and V is TRBV11-2, with TRBD1 matching 8 bases. The CDR3 covers 15 residues. Germline V lookup: CDR1 SGHAT, CDR2 FQNNGV. The trim removed 5 bases at V and 4 bases at J, leaving 9 bases unmatched. This CDR3 reads CASSPQGQGGYGYTF. The CDR3 DNA sequence: TGTGCCAGCAGCCCCCAAGGACAGGGAGGCTATGGCTACACCTTC.

In the case of this clone: This specimen includes other DNA sequences encoding the same CDR3. CDR3 protein: CASSLSETQYF. CDR3 nucleotide sequence: TGTGCCAGCAGCTTATCAGAGACCCAGTACTTC. V and J are TRBV7-9 and TRBJ2-5; unclear D gene. This CDR3 spans 11 amino acids. CDR1 and CDR2 (germline): SEHNR, FQNEAQ (reference sequence). V lost 2 bases and J lost 4, with 2 bases in between.

The chain couples TRBV29-1 to TRBJ2-3; 10 bases map to TRBD2. The V gene end was trimmed by 7 bases and the J gene end by 5 bases; junction bases not matched to a gene: 3. Germline assignment: CDR1 SQVTM and CDR2 ANQGSEA. CDR3 length: 12 residues. The CDR3 sequence: CSGRTSGDTQYF. The CDR3 DNA follows: TGCAGCGGTCGGACTAGCGGAGATACGCAGTATTTT.

The chain carries TRBV7-2 and TRBJ2-1; D gene ambiguous. The ends were cut back, 0 bases at V and 10 bases at J, with 13 bases in the middle. The germline CDR1 and CDR2 sequences are SGHTA and FQGNSA. CDR3 length: 14 amino acids. The CDR3 nucleotides read TGTGCCAGCAGCTTAGCGGTAGGCACCCTAGAGCAGTTCTTC. It translates to CASSLAVGTLEQFF.

This chain links TRBV2 with TRBJ1-1; 7 bases line up with TRBD1. With V trimmed by 6 bases and J by 6 bases, 4 bases remained unmatched. Germline V lookup: CDR1 SNHLY, CDR2 FYNNEI. The CDR3 runs 12 residues. The CDR3 DNA sequence: TGTGCCAGCAGGGGACAGTGGTCTGAAGCTTTCTTT. This sequence encodes CASRGQWSEAFF.

This clone was picked up a small number of times. The V gene is TRBV30, the J gene TRBJ2-4, with TRBD1 matching 7 bases. The trim removed 2 bases at V and 0 bases at J, leaving 4 bases unmatched. CDR1 and CDR2 from the germline V gene are GTSNPN and SVGIG (reference sequence). This CDR3 has 15 residues. The CDR3 loop reads CAWSYYRGAKNIQYF. In DNA, the CDR3 is TGTGCCTGGAGTTACTACAGGGGAGCCAAAAACATTCAGTACTTC. Full variable domain (rest looked up from reference TRBV30 and TRBJ2-4): SQTIHQWPATLVQPVGSPLSLECTVEGTSNPNLYWYRQAAGRGLQLLFYSVGIGQISSEVPQNLSASRPQDRQFILSSKKLLLSDSGFYLCAWSYYRGAKNIQYFGAGTRLSVL.

In its sample, this clone was seen a few times. A much larger clone sits a single nucleotide away, making a read error possible. The chain joins TRBV2 to TRBJ1-5; D gene ambiguous. The germline V and J ends were trimmed by 2 bases and 5 bases, with 4 bases remaining between them. This CDR3 is built from 12 residues. The germline gives CDR1 SNHLY, CDR2 FYNNEI. The CDR3 DNA reads as TGTGCCAGCAGTGAACCCCATCAGCCCCAGCATTTT. Encoded protein: CASSEPHQPQHF.

V gene TRBV5-4 combines with J gene TRBJ2-5, with unresolved D. The CDR3 sequence is 11 residues long. Germline lookup yields CDR1 SGHNT and CDR2 YYREEE (reference sequence). Trimming stripped 2 bases from V and 4 bases from J, with 3 bases between. CDR3 loop: CASSFGETQYF. The CDR3 coding sequence is TGTGCCAGCAGCTTTGGAGAGACCCAGTACTTC. The whole variable domain, filled in from reference TRBV5-4 and TRBJ2-5, reads ETGVTQSPTHLIKTRGQQVTLRCSSQSGHNTVSWYQQALGQGPQFIFQYYREEENGRGNFPPRFSGLQFPNYSSELNVNALELDDSALYLCASSFGETQYFGPGTRLLVL.

The chain uses TRBV2 and TRBJ2-5; D gene uncertain. The germline gives CDR1 SNHLY, CDR2 FYNNEI. The CDR3 extends over 15 amino acids. V lost 6 bases to trimming and J lost 8 bases, with 22 bases between them. In DNA, the CDR3 is TGTGCCAGCAGCCTTGATGGGCTCATTACGGAAACCCAGTACTTC. Translated: CASSLDGLITETQYF.

This clone has just a few counts. This chain links TRBV30 with TRBJ1-2; perhaps TRBD1 as D (5 bases). V lost 8 bases and J lost 4, with 14 bases in between. The CDR3 runs to 12 residues. CDR1 is GTSNPN, CDR2 SVGIG, per germline (reference sequence). This CDR3 is CARSRDGYGYTF. CDR3 nucleotide sequence: TGTGCCAGGTCCCGGGACGGCTATGGCTACACCTTC.

V is TRBV6-5 and J is TRBJ2-5; D not certain. The CDR3 loop spans 15 amino acids. CDR1 is MNHEY, CDR2 SVGAGI, per germline. With 0 bases removed from V and 5 bases from J, the gap between germline ends came to 13 bases. In DNA, the CDR3 is TGTGCCAGCAGTTACTCATGGACGCAAAGCGAGACCCAGTACTTC. This codes for CASSYSWTQSETQYF.

The V call is TRBV14, the J call TRBJ2-1; the match to TRBD1 covers 12 bases. This CDR3 region has 16 residues. Trimming removed 8 bases from V and 7 bases from J; junction bases left unmatched: 12. Germline V gives CDR1 SGHDN, CDR2 FVKESK. The CDR3 is CASHPSGTGGFNEQFF. As DNA, the CDR3 is TGTGCCAGCCACCCTAGCGGGACAGGGGGCTTTAATGAGCAGTTCTTC.

V and J are TRBV13 and TRBJ2-6; D perhaps matches TRBD2 (6 bases). Trimming took 3 bases from V and 4 from J, leaving 10 bases between them. CDR1 and CDR2 (germline): PRHDT, FYEKMQ (reference sequence). The CDR3 runs 15 residues. The CDR3 spells CASSFGGSGANVLTF. The CDR3, as DNA: TGTGCCAGCAGCTTCGGGGGTTCCGGGGCCAACGTCCTGACTTTC.

The chain couples TRBV7-2 to TRBJ2-3, with D uncertain. Trimming removed 4 bases at V and 8 bases at J, with 7 bases between. This CDR3 is built from 11 residues. Germline V gives CDR1 SGHTA, CDR2 FQGNSA. CDR3 sequence (DNA): TGTGCCAGCAGCTCCCCCGGTACGCAGTATTTT. Translated, it gives CASSSPGTQYF.